The present entry profiles one T cell receptor beta chain with its context. This clone may be a read error of a much larger clone one base away. Samples came from axillary lymph nodes draining the breast cancer. The sample is drawn from a study of breast tumors, draining lymph nodes, adjacent tissues. MiXCR, applied by TCRdb to the multiplex PCR reads, yields one record per CDR3 protein. Seen here are about 130,000 distinct CDR3 sequences, about 20% observed once, and the top ten hold less than 4.5%. The germline CDR1 and CDR2 sequences are MGHRA and YSYEKL. The CDR3 totals 16 residues. This clonotype originated in a female donor with breast cancer. Some clones in this sample may be carry-over from other donors' samples. The rearrangement joins TRBV4-1 to TRBJ1-5; D call uncertain. The material sequenced was axillary lymph node tissue. DNA for the CDR3: TGCGCCAGCAGCCTAGCAATGGACTCACGCAATCGGCCCCAGCATTTT. Its protein is CASSLAMDSRNRPQHF.